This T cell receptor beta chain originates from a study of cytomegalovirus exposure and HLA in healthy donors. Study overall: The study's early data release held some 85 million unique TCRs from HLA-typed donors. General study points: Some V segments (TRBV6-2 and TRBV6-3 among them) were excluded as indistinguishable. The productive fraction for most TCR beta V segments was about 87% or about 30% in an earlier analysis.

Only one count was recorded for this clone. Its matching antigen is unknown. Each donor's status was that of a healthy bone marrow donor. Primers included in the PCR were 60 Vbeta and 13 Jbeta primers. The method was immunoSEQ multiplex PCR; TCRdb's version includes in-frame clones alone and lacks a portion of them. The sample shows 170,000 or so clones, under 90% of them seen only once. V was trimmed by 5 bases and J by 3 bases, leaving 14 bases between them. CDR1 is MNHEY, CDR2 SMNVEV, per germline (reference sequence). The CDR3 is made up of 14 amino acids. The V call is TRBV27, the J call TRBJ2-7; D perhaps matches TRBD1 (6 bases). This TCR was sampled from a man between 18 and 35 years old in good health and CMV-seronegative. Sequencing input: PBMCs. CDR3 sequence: CASSPGQSLYEQYF. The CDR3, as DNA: TGTGCCAGCAGTCCCGGACAGAGTCTCTACGAGCAGTACTTC.